This T cell receptor (beta chain) was sequenced for a study of blood T cell repertoires in COVID-19. The germline CDR1 and CDR2 sequences are KGHDR and SFDVKD. The CDR3 totals 15 residues. V lost 4 bases to trimming and J lost 6 bases, with 17 bases between them. Authors' methods: From reference gene primer amplification, estimates of nucleated cell counts were derived. Some clones are missing from TCRdb's copy, which holds only in-frame ones; the method was immunoSEQ multiplex PCR. V and J calls and clone size are as listed in that table; D and trimming were resolved from the DNA. The sample contains a few hundred thousand clones, 70% to 90% of which appear only once. Those enrolled, adults aged roughly 18 to 89 years, came from about 24 US areas.

This chain connects TRBV24-1 to TRBJ2-5; possible D gene TRBD2, 6 bases. The sample taken for sequencing was PBMCs or T cells enriched from blood (not recorded which). This TCR derives from a woman aged 55 to 70 who had recovered from COVID-19. CDR3 region: CATSDYRDSYKTQYF. The CDR3 DNA sequence: TGTGCCACCAGTGACTACCGGGACTCCTATAAGACCCAGTACTTC.